The clone carrying this T cell receptor (beta chain) has just a few counts. Antigen specificity is unknown. Sample-barcoded 5' priming and a J-beta primer mix drove a second PCR of 7 to 11 cycles. TCRdb re-called the 5' RACE reads through MiXCR, storing one row per CDR3 protein. In the table there are some 890,000 distinct CDR3 sequences, roughly 29% of which are singletons. This sample was included in a study of blood T cells in healthy people across ages. Findings of the study overall: Compared with aged donors, long-lived donors showed fewer expanded clones, suggesting selection.

Trimming cost V 8 bases and J 1 base, with 18 bases left between them. The CDR3 totals 16 residues. The germline V gene has CDR1 ENHRY and CDR2 SYGVKD. This sample also belongs to another study, concerning T cells of mothers and their children. That study adds: The study recruited three healthy Caucasian mothers and their six children as donors. Using roughly 1.4 ug per 15 ul, all extracted RNA underwent cDNA synthesis. A primer called M1S, used in the second PCR, added sample barcodes and 2-4 random nucleotides.

The sequence was obtained from a woman in her 40s in good health. The sequenced material came from blood. The chain uses TRBV10-3 and TRBJ1-3; D perhaps matches TRBD1 (6 bases). The CDR3 loop reads CAIGRGPGDSGNTIYF. The CDR3 DNA follows: TGTGCCATCGGGCGGGGGCCGGGGGATTCTGGAAACACCATATATTTT.